This T cell receptor (beta chain) was retrieved from a study of cytomegalovirus exposure and HLA in healthy donors (dated by TCRdb to between 2016 and 2019). As for the study more broadly: In an earlier analysis of 587 of the donors, roughly 300 Gb of sequence data and some 100 million unique TCR beta sequences from about 179 million T cells were reported. Across roughly 420 genotyped donors of the cohort, an average of 235,054 unique TCR beta nucleotide sequences per donor were sequenced, and around 19% of those sequences were non-productive. HLA typing included class I and class II loci at four-digit resolution. Using immunosequencing, the study profiled T cell repertoires from around 670 subjects and related those repertoires to cytomegalovirus serostatus. Every discovery cohort repertoire had been produced on one sequencing platform. In a later genetic analysis, genome-wide SNP genotypes for about 65% of the roughly 700 donors were used, and that subset was treated as a discovery cohort. Several DR-DQ haplotypes were handled as single units for association and clustering because linkage in the cohort was strong. Donor age, sex, ethnicity and CMV serostatus were compiled alongside the repertoire data. The aim of the study was to test whether cataloging public T cell receptors could identify signatures of past pathogen exposure. An early release that covered around 590 HLA-typed donors contained about 300 gigabases of sequencing data and approximately 85 million unique TCR sequences. Rather than using new phenotypic data, the later analysis identified candidate immune exposures from TCR beta sequences and from how often those sequences occurred across donors. Among the approximately 430 genotyped donors, around 79% belonged to the genetic ancestry cluster associated with self-reported Caucasian donors. To study patterns of TCR occurrence, a later analysis re-analyzed previously published TCR beta repertoires from several hundred donors and added high-resolution HLA genotyping. To decide whether each TCR beta V gene segment behaved as functional or pseudogenic, an earlier analysis of some 580 of the donors relied on high-throughput TCR beta sequencing. High-throughput TCR immunosequencing, statistical association of individual TCRs with disease status, and machine learning were combined to predict cytomegalovirus infection status. Along with the roughly 670-subject first cohort, a separate validation cohort of around 110 different subjects was used. The number of typed donors differed by locus: roughly 629-630 for A, B, C, DRB1 and DQB1; approximately 530 for DQA1; approximately 600 for DPA1; and around 470 for DPB1.

The table lists this clone with a few counts. This receptor's antigen is unknown. One base away there is no much larger clone; base qualities are not given. Ends trimmed: V by 4 bases, J by 7 bases; bases unmatched to a gene: 9. Reading from cysteine to phenylalanine, the CDR3 counts 17 amino acids. Only CDR3 DNA remains: 51 bases, in frame from the first base. Per the germline V gene, SGHAT is the CDR1 and FQNNGV is the CDR2. The cohort was made up of 666 healthy bone marrow donors. All cohort members were sampled while nominally healthy, although unrecorded immune exposures were likely present. The donor was CMV seronegative and belonged to the group of approximately 320 seronegative cohort members. A peripheral blood sample was provided by each donor, and peripheral blood mononuclear cells were used for TCR beta sequencing. Genomic DNA extraction from the blood cell samples was performed with the Qiagen DNeasy Blood Extraction Kit.

General conclusions and limits of the study: According to a later analysis, most CMV-associated TCR beta chains appeared to be HLA-restricted, and the HLA associations seemed to be driven largely by CMV exposure. In vitro tests confirmed that a few of the cytomegalovirus-associated TCR beta chains recognize cytomegalovirus antigens. Sequencing depth was assumed to be roughly uniform across donors in the presence/absence analyses, though that assumption may not hold. Because counts were too low, seventeen rarely observed V segments, including chromosome 9 orphons, were excluded from the earlier analysis of 587 of the donors. The sequencing pipeline was judged likely to have produced a cluster of highly shared sequence variants as a technical artifact. Compared with equally common non-associated chains, HLA-associated TCR beta chains in a later analysis were more clonally expanded and had lower generation probabilities. Some IMGT-functional V segments, including TRBV6-2 and TRBV6-3, could not be distinguished by the 87-base-pair reads and were therefore excluded. According to the authors, the approach could potentially be generalized to other disease states and immunological phenotypes. A further reported finding was that TCR beta sequences accurately predicted the HLA-A and HLA-B alleles for most subjects in the first cohort. This cohort had only TCR beta chains sequenced, and the lack of alpha or paired-chain data limited which features could be detected. According to a later analysis, TCR association rates differed among HLA loci, with DRB1 alleles showing the most associated TCRs and HLA-C alleles showing the fewest. Because HLA typing was missing for some donors at each locus, association tests included only the typed subset. Most TCR sequences were seen in very few donors, while some public TCRs were found in many individuals. Strong co-occurrence of HLA alleles, especially DR and DQ, made assigning TCR associations to individual alleles difficult. Linkage disequilibrium might explain the correlated functional status among segregating V segments, but an unknown experimental factor could not be ruled out. In both the original and validation cohorts, the classifier was reported to diagnose cytomegalovirus status with high specificity and sensitivity. In a later analysis, several top co-occurrence clusters were reported to appear linked to parvovirus B19, influenza, CMV and Epstein-Barr virus. Compared with the roughly 670-donor mean, donors in an Asian-associated ancestry cluster had fewer N-insertions in productive TCRs, according to a later genetic analysis. Immune exposure information for the cohort was limited to CMV serostatus. In an earlier analysis of about 540 of the donors, most TCR beta V segments were observed in productive rearrangements about 90% or about 30% of the time, broadly matching IMGT annotations. A later analysis associated some 17,000 TCR beta sequences with specific HLA alleles at a false discovery rate of 0.05. A later genetic analysis associated a missense DCLRE1C variant with V-gene and J-gene trimming of TCR beta chains, and an independent cohort replicated the association. The study gave a list of 150 to 200 TCR beta chains associated with cytomegalovirus.

Library preparation employed the immunoSEQ multiplex PCR assay. For the multiplex PCR, a mixture combining 60 forward primers for TCR Vbeta segments and 13 reverse primers for TCR Jbeta segments was used. The CDR3 region of rearranged TCR beta genes was amplified from genomic DNA with a multiplex PCR assay. Amplified TCR beta libraries were sequenced as 87-base-pair reads on the Illumina HiSeq System. In the original analysis: A later analysis counted approximately 74 million unique TCR beta chains across the 670 or so repertoires, and approximately 11 million of these chains were shared by at least two donors. A nearest-neighbor algorithm error-corrected the raw reads and collapsed the reads into unique sequences, merging closely related sequences to remove PCR and sequencing errors. CDR3 sequences were aligned to IMGT reference sequences to assign V, D and J gene segments. For a sequence to be retained, at least a six-nucleotide match to both a V gene segment and a J gene segment was required. A rearrangement was called productive if the CDR3 had no stop codons and remained in frame with V and J, and every other rearrangement was called non-productive. CDR3 was defined by IMGT convention, running from the second conserved V-encoded cysteine to the conserved J-encoded phenylalanine. Sequences without an unambiguous match to a single V gene segment were excluded from the earlier analysis of several hundred of the donors. In an earlier analysis of 587 of the donors, V segments were called functional above 56.7% productive rearrangements and were called segregating when the between-donor standard deviation exceeded 5%. A statistical classification framework was built to diagnose cytomegalovirus status from the catalog of TCR beta chain sequences. V and J gene assignment, in a later analysis, came from comparing TCR nucleotide sequences with IMGT/GENE-DB human TR gene sequences. A later analysis assigned CDR3 sequences and most-parsimonious VDJ recombination scenarios with the TCRdist pipeline. In a later analysis, each TCR beta chain was defined by its CDR3 amino acid sequence together with its V-gene family, and reads lacking a unique V-gene family were excluded. To address suspected cross-contamination and a sequencing artifact, a later analysis removed roughly 640 highly shared, low-generation-probability nucleotide sequences. For each public chain, a later analysis derived a clonal expansion index from normalized ranks of inferred template counts within each repertoire. Generation probabilities in a later analysis came from a VDJ recombination model fitted to out-of-frame rearrangements, and those results were checked against IGoR. A later analysis scored TCR-TCR, TCR-HLA and TCR-CMV co-occurrence with hypergeometric tests, applying a repertoire-size bias correction to TCR pairs. False discovery rates were estimated in a later analysis by permuting HLA or CMV assignments 20 times. A later analysis grouped co-occurring TCRs with DBSCAN, adding TCRdist sequence similarity when clustering within HLA-allele-positive subsets. For co-occurrence clustering, repertoires with fewer than 30,000 or more than 120,000 public chains were excluded, along with about five repertoires with anomalous nucleotide sharing. Held by TCRdb, this immuneACCESS table contains in-frame sequences only and omits some clones. Under half of the omission traces to an unresolved V gene where checked; the cause of the rest is unknown. D and trimming were read from the DNA, whereas the V and J calls and clone size are those reported in that table. The sample table shows approximately 160,000 clones, and about 75% are seen once. The biggest ten clones account for over 4% of the sample.

Sequenced: PBMCs. The receptor's source is a male donor in good health and CMV-seronegative. The chain was built from TRBV11-2 and TRBJ2-1; the junction holds 14 bases that match TRBD2. The nucleotide sequence reads as follows: TGTGCCAGCAGCTACCCGGGACTAGCGGGAGAAGGGAATGAGCAGTTCTTC. The encoded protein is CASSYPGLAGEGNEQFF.